The clone carrying this T cell receptor beta chain was seen only a few times. Its target is unknown. With V trimmed by 5 bases and J by 7 bases, 8 bases remained unmatched. The CDR3 is 14 amino acids. Germline V gene data show CDR1 as SGHTA and CDR2 as FQGTGA. Method: immunoSEQ multiplex PCR; TCRdb's copy keeps in-frame clones and lacks some. The sample yields 2,000 to 2,500 clones, 75% seen once. The sample originates from a study of T cell therapy after organ transplantation. This sequence joins TRBV7-3 and TRBJ2-1, with TRBD1 identical over 7 bases. The source is a human patient who had received a solid organ transplant and had CMV disease. The input for sequencing was CD8+ T cells from blood, taken before autologous CMV-specific T cell therapy. The CDR3 nucleotides are TGTGCCAGCAGCACGGGCCCCAGGGGGAATGAGCAGTTCTTC. This gives the protein CASSTGPRGNEQFF.